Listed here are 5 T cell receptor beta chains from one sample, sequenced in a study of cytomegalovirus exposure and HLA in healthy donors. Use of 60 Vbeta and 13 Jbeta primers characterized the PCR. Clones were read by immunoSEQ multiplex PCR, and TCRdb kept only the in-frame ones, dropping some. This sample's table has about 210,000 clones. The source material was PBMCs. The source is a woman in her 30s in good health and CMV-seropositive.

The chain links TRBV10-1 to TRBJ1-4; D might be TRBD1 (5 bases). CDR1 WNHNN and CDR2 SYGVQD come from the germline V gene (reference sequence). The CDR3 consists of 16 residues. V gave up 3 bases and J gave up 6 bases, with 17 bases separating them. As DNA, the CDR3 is TGCGCCAGCAGTGATTCATTCGGGACTGCTGATGAAAAACTGTTTTTT. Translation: CASSDSFGTADEKLFF.

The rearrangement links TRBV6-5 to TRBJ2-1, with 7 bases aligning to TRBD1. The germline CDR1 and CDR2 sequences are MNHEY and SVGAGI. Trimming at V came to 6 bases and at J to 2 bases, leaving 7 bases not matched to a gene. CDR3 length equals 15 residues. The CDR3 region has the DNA TGTGCCAGCAGACGCGACGGGACAGCCTACAATGAGCAGTTCTTC. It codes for CASRRDGTAYNEQFF.

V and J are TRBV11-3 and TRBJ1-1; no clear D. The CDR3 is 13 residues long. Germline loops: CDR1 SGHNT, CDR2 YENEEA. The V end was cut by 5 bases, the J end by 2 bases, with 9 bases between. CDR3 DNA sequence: TGTGCCAGCAGCCCCCGGGTAAACACTGAAGCTTTCTTT. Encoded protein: CASSPRVNTEAFF.

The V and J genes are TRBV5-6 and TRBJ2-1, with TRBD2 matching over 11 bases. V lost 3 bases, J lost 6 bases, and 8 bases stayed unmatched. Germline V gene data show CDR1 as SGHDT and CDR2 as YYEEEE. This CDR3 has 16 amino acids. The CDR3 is CASSYLTSGEGNEQFF. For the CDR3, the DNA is TGTGCCAGCAGCTACCTGACTAGCGGGGAGGGCAATGAGCAGTTCTTC.

CDR3 sequence reads: CASSPGAQGPGQPQHF. CDR3 nucleotides: TGTGCCAGCTCACCGGGTGCCCAGGGCCCCGGTCAGCCCCAGCATTTT. The chain uses TRBV18 and TRBJ1-5; D possibly corresponds to TRBD1 (5 bases). CDR3 length equals 16 residues. Trimming took off 3 bases at V and 6 bases at J, with 18 bases between the two ends. The germline V gene has CDR1 KGHSH and CDR2 LQKENI.